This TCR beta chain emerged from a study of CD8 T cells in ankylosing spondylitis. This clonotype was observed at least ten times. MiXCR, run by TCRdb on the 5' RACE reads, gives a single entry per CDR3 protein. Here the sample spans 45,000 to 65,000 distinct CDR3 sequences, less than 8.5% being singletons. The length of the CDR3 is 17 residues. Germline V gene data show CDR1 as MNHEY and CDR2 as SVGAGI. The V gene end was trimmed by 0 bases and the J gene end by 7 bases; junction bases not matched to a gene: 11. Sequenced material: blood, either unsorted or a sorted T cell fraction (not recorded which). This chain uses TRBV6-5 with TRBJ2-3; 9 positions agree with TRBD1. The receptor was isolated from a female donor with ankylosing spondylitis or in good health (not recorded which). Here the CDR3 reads CASSYSRGRDRAYTQYF. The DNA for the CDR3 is TGTGCCAGCAGTTACTCTAGGGGCCGGGACAGGGCTTATACGCAGTATTTT.